The rows below give T cell receptor beta chains drawn from one sample of a study of CD8+CD57+ T cells in acquired aplastic anemia. From the reads, TCRdb called clonotypes with MiXCR, one entry per CDR3 protein. Of about 470,000 distinct CDR3 sequences listed, 25% to 40% are singletons. Input material: sorted CD4+, CD8+, or CD8+CD57+ T cells (not recorded which) from PBMCs. The receptors stem from a human donor with aplastic anemia. The CDR3 runs from the conserved cysteine through the conserved F or W. D genes are given only for firm matches. Some rows have no size entry. The others give once, few or many, or a class for an expanded clone.

D gene,J gene,clone size,V gene,CDR3 protein,CDR3 DNA
.,TRBJ1-1,few,TRBV4-1,CASTRGHTEAFF,TGCGCCAGCACTCGGGGCCACACTGAAGCTTTCTTT
TRBD2,TRBJ2-3,.,TRBV7-9,CASSSRGVPDTQYF,TGTGCCAGCAGCTCTCGGGGGGTCCCAGATACGCAGTATTTT
TRBD1,TRBJ1-2,.,TRBV29-1,CSVTGTGLDGYTF,TGCAGCGTTACCGGGACAGGGCTGGATGGCTACACCTTC
.,TRBJ2-5,.,TRBV3-1,CASRLGTYDWEATQYF,TGTGCCAGCAGACTAGGGACTTACGACTGGGAGGCGACCCAGTACTTC
TRBD1,TRBJ1-5,.,TRBV11-2,CASSSSTGDQPQHF,TGTGCCAGCAGCTCCAGTACAGGGGATCAGCCCCAGCATTTT
.,TRBJ1-4,.,TRBV20-1,CSARDPRASNEKLFF,TGCAGTGCTAGAGACCCCAGGGCATCTAATGAAAAACTGTTTTTT
.,TRBJ2-3,few,TRBV24-1,CATSEVEDTQYF,TGTGCCACCAGTGAGGTTGAAGATACGCAGTATTTT
.,TRBJ1-6,few,TRBV28,CASSLTTGSYNSPLHF,TGTGCCAGCAGTTTAACCACAGGGTCCTATAATTCACCCCTCCACTTT
.,TRBJ1-6,.,TRBV24-1,CATSDHRDFSSPLHF,TGTGCCACCAGTGATCACCGGGACTTTTCATCACCCCTCCACTTT
.,TRBJ2-1,many,TRBV14,CASQIGNEQFF,TGTGCCAGCCAAATAGGGAATGAGCAGTTCTTC
.,TRBJ1-5,few,TRBV2,CASTGMGNQPQHF,TGTGCCAGCACAGGGATGGGCAATCAGCCCCAGCATTTT
.,TRBJ2-7,.,TRBV10-3,CAISLAPGPAYEQYF,TGTGCCATCAGTTTAGCCCCGGGCCCGGCCTACGAGCAGTACTTC
.,TRBJ2-1,.,TRBV9,CASSVGVEAEQFF,TGTGCCAGCAGCGTAGGTGTTGAGGCCGAGCAGTTCTTC
TRBD1,TRBJ2-2,once,TRBV25-1,CASSPWTGQNTGELFF,TGTGCCAGCAGTCCATGGACAGGGCAGAACACCGGGGAGCTGTTTTTT
TRBD2,TRBJ2-1,.,TRBV20-1,CSAWTSAYTNEQFF,TGCAGTGCTTGGACTAGCGCATATACCAATGAGCAGTTCTTC
TRBD1,TRBJ1-4,.,TRBV12-3/TRBV12-4,CASSLRQGGGKLFF,TGTGCCAGCAGTTTACGCCAGGGGGGAGGAAAACTGTTTTTT
.,TRBJ1-4,many,TRBV15,CATRDSTTNEKLFF,TGTGCCACCAGGGACAGCACGACTAATGAAAAACTGTTTTTT
.,TRBJ2-2,.,TRBV7-7,CASSSTGSQTTGELFF,TGTGCTAGCAGCTCCACCGGTTCACAGACAACCGGGGAGCTGTTTTTT
TRBD1,TRBJ2-2,few,TRBV5-1,CASSLAGQGDAGELFF,TGCGCCAGCAGCTTGGCAGGACAGGGCGACGCCGGGGAGCTGTTTTTT
TRBD2,TRBJ2-1,few,TRBV20-1,CSATGSAGGGNEQFF,TGCAGTGCAACCGGTTCTGCGGGGGGTGGCAATGAGCAGTTCTTC
.,TRBJ1-3,many,TRBV2,CASNIGGQGNTIYF,TGTGCCAGCAATATCGGGGGGCAGGGAAACACCATATATTTT
TRBD2,TRBJ2-5,many,TRBV10-3,CAISDTSGRLQETQYF,TGTGCCATCAGTGACACTAGCGGGAGGTTACAAGAGACCCAGTACTTC
.,TRBJ2-6,many,TRBV19,CASSITRADAGANVLTF,TGTGCCAGTAGTATAACTCGAGCGGACGCTGGGGCCAACGTCCTGACTTTC
TRBD1,TRBJ2-7,many,TRBV20-1,CSARELGTGTVPAEQYF,TGCAGTGCTAGAGAGTTAGGGACAGGGACAGTTCCGGCCGAGCAGTACTTC
TRBD2,TRBJ2-2,.,TRBV29-1,CSVGTSGSSGELFF,TGCAGCGTTGGGACTAGCGGGAGTTCCGGGGAGCTGTTTTTT
TRBD1,TRBJ1-1,.,TRBV27,CASSSTGGGLGTEAFF,TGTGCCAGCAGTTCAACAGGGGGCGGGCTGGGCACTGAAGCTTTCTTT
.,TRBJ1-1,many,TRBV9,CASSPSPEAFF,TGTGCCAGCAGCCCATCCCCTGAAGCTTTCTTT
.,TRBJ2-7,.,TRBV7-2,CASSRRGIYEQYF,TGTGCCAGCAGCCGACGGGGTATCTACGAGCAGTACTTC